The 10 T cell receptor beta chains presented below share a single source sample, sequenced in a study of T cells in localized non-small cell lung cancer. The table came from immunoSEQ multiplex PCR; TCRdb's copy has only in-frame clones and leaves some out. The profile shows tens of thousands of clones, about 92% of them singletons. Sequences were derived from peripheral blood, sampled before any cancer treatment. Receptors were obtained from a female donor aged 60 or older with stage I lung adenocarcinoma.

The chain combines TRBV7-9 with TRBJ2-1; 7 bases are shared with TRBD2. V lost 5 bases, J lost 9 bases, and 10 bases stayed unmatched. Germline loops: CDR1 SEHNR, CDR2 FQNEAQ (reference sequence). The CDR3 consists of 14 residues. The CDR3 DNA sequence: TGTGCCAGCAGCAGCCTAGGGCGGGGGATTGAGCAGTTCTTC. Translating gives CASSSLGRGIEQFF.

The chain employs TRBV9 and TRBJ1-3; possible D gene TRBD1, 5 bases. Deletions cut 2 bases from V and 4 bases from J, with 13 bases between. This CDR3 has 15 amino acids. Germline V CDR1 and CDR2: SGDLS, YYNGEE. CDR3 in amino acids: CASSVRGDPGNTIYF. CDR3 nucleotide sequence: TGTGCCAGCAGCGTGCGAGGGGACCCGGGAAACACCATATATTTT.

The CDR3 sequence: CASSRRGRDSPLHF. The DNA for the CDR3 is TGTGCCAGCAGCCGCAGGGGGAGGGATTCACCCCTCCACTTT. The gene calls are TRBV2 and TRBJ1-6, with TRBD1 matching 7 bases. Per the germline V gene, CDR1 is SNHLY and CDR2 is FYNNEI. The V gene end was trimmed by 6 bases and the J gene end by 8 bases; junction bases not matched to a gene: 7. The CDR3 has 14 amino acids.

This chain links TRBV5-1 with TRBJ1-2, with TRBD1 identical over 7 bases. Germline lookup yields CDR1 SGHRS and CDR2 YFSETQ. The CDR3 totals 15 residues. After removal of 2 bases from V and 0 bases from J, the junction contained 4 bases not matched to a gene. Here the CDR3 DNA reads TGCGCCAGCAGCTTACAGGGGCCATCTAACTATGGCTACACCTTC. It specifies CASSLQGPSNYGYTF.

The chain employs TRBV5-1 and TRBJ2-2; D might be TRBD2 (6 bases). Germline assignment: CDR1 SGHRS and CDR2 YFSETQ. There are 14 residues in the CDR3. V lost 0 bases and J lost 5, with 8 bases in between. The CDR3 loop is CASSLVAGTGELFF. CDR3 bases: TGCGCCAGCAGCTTGGTTGCGGGGACCGGGGAGCTGTTTTTT.

The chain uses TRBV6-5 and TRBJ1-2, with TRBD1 matching over 9 bases. The CDR3 sequence is 13 residues long. Per germline, CDR1 MNHEY and CDR2 SVGAGI. The V gene end was trimmed by 7 bases and the J gene end by 6 bases; junction bases not matched to a gene: 6. This chain's CDR3 is CASKRGQGNGYTF. The CDR3 DNA sequence: TGTGCCAGCAAAAGGGGACAGGGTAATGGCTACACCTTC.

This sequence joins TRBV7-6 and TRBJ1-1; D gene unclear. With 3 bases removed from V and 1 base from J, the gap between germline ends came to 6 bases. This CDR3 has 13 amino acids. Germline CDR1 SGHVS, CDR2 FNYEAQ. The DNA for the CDR3 is TGTGCCAGCAGCTTTTCGTCGAACACTGAAGCTTTCTTT. Protein product: CASSFSSNTEAFF.

V gene TRBV10-3 combines with J gene TRBJ1-1; maybe TRBD1 (5 bases). The ends were cut back, 0 bases at V and 6 bases at J, with 14 bases in the middle. CDR1 is ENHRY, CDR2 SYGVKD, per germline. The CDR3 spans 15 residues. The CDR3 DNA is TGTGCCATCAGTGAGTCGAGGCAGGGTCTAGCTGAAGCTTTCTTT. Translation: CAISESRQGLAEAFF.

The chain links TRBV28 to TRBJ1-3, with 9 bases matching TRBD1. This CDR3 has 16 amino acids. V lost 5 bases, J lost 4 bases, and 9 bases stayed unmatched. CDR1 and CDR2 (germline): MDHEN, SYDVKM. DNA for the CDR3: TGTGCCAGCAGTGAACCCGGGACAGGGCTAGGAAACACCATATATTTT. Amino acids: CASSEPGTGLGNTIYF.

The chain couples TRBV7-6 to TRBJ2-2; D not resolved. This CDR3 is 15 amino acids long. Germline V gene data show CDR1 as SGHVS and CDR2 as FNYEAQ. V gave up 3 bases and J gave up 4 bases, with 12 bases separating them. CDR3 coding DNA: TGTGCCAGCAGCTTTTCACAGACGGCCACCGGGGAGCTGTTTTTT. Translating it yields CASSFSQTATGELFF.